This is a list of T cell receptor beta chains from one sample in a study of Graves' ophthalmopathy and Graves' hyperthyroidism. TCRdb redid the calling of the multiplex PCR reads with MiXCR, one entry per CDR3 protein. The table lists over a million distinct CDR3 sequences, about 38% of them singletons. Sequencing was carried out using peripheral blood or thyroid tissue (not recorded which). The receptors were sampled from an adult man with Graves' hyperthyroidism. The conserved cysteine and the conserved F or W are not part of the CDR3 here.

j_gene: TRBJ1-6
v_gene: TRBV29-1
len: 11
CDR3aa: SVQTGWNSPLH

j_gene: TRBJ2-7
v_gene: TRBV9
len: 12
CDR3aa: ASSPRGTENEQY

j_gene: TRBJ2-2
v_gene: TRBV6-4
len: 13
CDR3aa: ASSVSGGSTGELF

j_gene: TRBJ1-6
v_gene: TRBV30
len: 11
CDR3aa: AWTGTPNSPLH

j_gene: TRBJ2-7
v_gene: TRBV2
len: 12
CDR3aa: ASRWGTGGGGQY

j_gene: TRBJ2-7
v_gene: TRBV4-3
len: 13
CDR3aa: ASSQDGGGLYEQY

j_gene: TRBJ2-7
v_gene: TRBV29-1
len: 11
CDR3aa: SVEGGTSYEQY

j_gene: TRBJ2-7
v_gene: TRBV7-8
len: 11
CDR3aa: ASRGGGADEQY

j_gene: TRBJ2-2
v_gene: TRBV6-5
len: 12
CDR3aa: ASRRFANTGELF

j_gene: TRBJ2-5
v_gene: TRBV6-1
len: 13
CDR3aa: ASSRTYPDKETQY

j_gene: TRBJ1-2
v_gene: TRBV10-2
len: 12
CDR3aa: ASSEPDRVSGYT

j_gene: TRBJ1-1
v_gene: TRBV6-6
len: 11
CDR3aa: ATLAGMNTEAF

j_gene: TRBJ1-3
v_gene: TRBV5-1
len: 14
CDR3aa: ASSRDRYNSGNTIY

j_gene: TRBJ2-7
v_gene: TRBV7-2
len: 13
CDR3aa: ASSPSSGALWEQY

j_gene: TRBJ2-5
v_gene: TRBV29-1
len: 12
CDR3aa: SINRGGWVETQY

j_gene: TRBJ1-6
v_gene: TRBV12-3/TRBV12-4
len: 10
CDR3aa: ASKAGLAPLH

j_gene: TRBJ2-7
v_gene: TRBV20-1
len: 12
CDR3aa: SALPGTDTYEQY

j_gene: TRBJ2-7
v_gene: TRBV4-1
len: 12
CDR3aa: ASSQEAFSYEQY

j_gene: TRBJ1-1
v_gene: TRBV20-1
len: 12
CDR3aa: SASRGPSNTEAF

j_gene: TRBJ2-5
v_gene: TRBV5-4
len: 12
CDR3aa: ASSSRSGGGTQY

j_gene: TRBJ1-5
v_gene: TRBV7-9
len: 13
CDR3aa: ASSRPGPNNQPQH

j_gene: TRBJ2-2
v_gene: TRBV4-3
len: 12
CDR3aa: ASSQDPGTRELF

j_gene: TRBJ2-7
v_gene: TRBV7-2
len: 12
CDR3aa: ASSIPTAGHEQY